The 10 T cell receptor beta chains reported below all come from one sample, sequenced in a study of T cells in localized non-small cell lung cancer. TCRdb keeps only in-frame clones here, not all; method: immunoSEQ multiplex PCR. The sample includes several thousand clones, roughly 29% of them seen just once. The sample consisted of lung tumor tissue, taken before any cancer treatment. The receptors stem from a woman aged 35 to 70 with stage I squamous cell lung carcinoma.

The sample holds a few counts of this clone. This chain joins TRBV28 and TRBJ1-5, with TRBD1 matching over 9 bases. Germline V gene sequence: CDR1 MDHEN, CDR2 SYDVKM. This CDR3 has 16 residues. V lost 7 bases and J lost 2; bases outside the gene matches: 9. The CDR3 here is CASTNGQGLGNQPQHF. CDR3 sequence (DNA): TGTGCCAGCACTAATGGACAGGGGCTGGGCAATCAGCCCCAGCATTTT.

The CDR3 sequence is CAWSVPGPAEQYF. The CDR3 coding sequence is TGTGCCTGGAGTGTACCAGGACCCGCCGAGCAGTACTTC. V and J are TRBV30 and TRBJ2-7; D is uncertain. This CDR3 spans 13 amino acids. Germline assignment: CDR1 GTSNPN and CDR2 SVGIG (reference sequence). Trimming removed 0 bases from V and 6 bases from J, with 12 bases in between.

The gene calls are TRBV27 and TRBJ2-7; 8 nucleotides line up with TRBD1. The CDR3 consists of 17 residues. V was pared by 4 bases and J by 4 bases, with 15 bases of the junction left unmatched. Germline V gene lookup returns CDR1 MNHEY and CDR2 SMNVEV (reference sequence). CDR3 nucleotides: TGTGCCAGCAGTTCACACCGCCAGGGGGCGACCATATACGAGCAGTACTTC. As protein: CASSSHRQGATIYEQYF.

The CDR3 reads CATSRDTGLSGNTIYF. The CDR3, as DNA: TGTGCCACCAGCAGAGATACAGGACTCTCTGGAAACACCATATATTTT. The V call is TRBV15, the J call TRBJ1-3, with D perhaps TRBD1 (5 bases). The CDR3 runs 16 residues. Germline V gene data show CDR1 as LNHNV and CDR2 as YYDKDF (reference sequence). The ends were cut back, 0 bases at V and 0 bases at J, with 9 bases in the middle.

V is TRBV5-1 and J is TRBJ2-3; D is tentatively TRBD1 or TRBD2 (6 bases each). Germline CDR1 SGHRS, CDR2 YFSETQ. The CDR3 is made up of 14 amino acids. Deletions cut 0 bases from V and 6 bases from J, with 11 bases between. CDR3 amino acids: CASSLEGGEDTQYF. CDR3 in DNA: TGCGCCAGCAGCTTGGAGGGGGGAGAGGATACGCAGTATTTT.

The sample holds a few counts of this clone. The rearrangement uses TRBV30 and TRBJ2-1, with no clear D. Trimming stripped 5 bases from V and 5 bases from J, with 19 bases between. CDR3 length: 15 residues. In germline, CDR1 is GTSNPN, CDR2 SVGIG (reference sequence). The CDR3 loop reads CAWCRSRYRDNEQFF. As DNA, the CDR3 is TGTGCCTGGTGCCGGTCTCGGTACCGTGACAATGAGCAGTTCTTC.

This clone qualifies as large. The CDR3 loop is CASSYLSGEGLGEQFF. The CDR3 DNA reads TGTGCCAGCAGCTACCTTAGCGGGGAGGGACTAGGGGAGCAGTTCTTC. The chain employs TRBV11-3 and TRBJ2-1; 8 bases align to TRBD2. The CDR3 extends over 16 amino acids. The ends lost 4 bases at V and 10 bases at J; junction bases unmatched: 15. CDR1 SGHNT and CDR2 YENEEA come from the germline V gene.

This clone turned up a few times. The chain recombines TRBV15 with TRBJ2-1; D possibly corresponds to TRBD2 (6 bases). The CDR3 has 18 residues. The ends were cut back, 2 bases at V and 3 bases at J, with 20 bases in the middle. Germline loops: CDR1 LNHNV, CDR2 YYDKDF (reference sequence). This CDR3 is CATSRNRDSHFYYNEQFF. For the CDR3, the DNA is TGTGCCACCAGCAGAAACCGGGACTCTCATTTCTACTACAATGAGCAGTTCTTC.

This chain links TRBV19 with TRBJ1-5; D is undetermined. Germline values: CDR1 LNHDA, CDR2 SQIVND (reference sequence). V gave up 3 bases and J gave up 0 bases, with 12 bases separating them. This CDR3 has 16 residues. As DNA, the CDR3 is TGTGCCAGTAGTATGCAGTTCACAAATAGCAATCAGCCCCAGCATTTT. It is translated as CASSMQFTNSNQPQHF. Using reference TRBV19 and TRBJ1-5 for the parts outside the CDR3, the full variable domain is DGGITQSPKYLFRKEGQNVTLSCEQNLNHDAMYWYRQDPGQGLRLIYYSQIVNDFQKGDIAEGYSVSREKKESFPLTVTSAQKNPTAFYLCASSMQFTNSNQPQHFGDGTRLSIL.

The CDR3 protein is CASSEGDTTRKAFF. Here the CDR3 DNA reads TGTGCCAGCAGTGAGGGAGACACGACACGAAAAGCTTTCTTT. The chain is built from TRBV25-1 and TRBJ1-1; D remains ambiguous. The CDR3 length is 14 residues. The germline V and J ends were trimmed by 3 bases and 9 bases, with 17 bases remaining between them. Per the germline V gene, CDR1 is MGHDK and CDR2 is SYGVNS.